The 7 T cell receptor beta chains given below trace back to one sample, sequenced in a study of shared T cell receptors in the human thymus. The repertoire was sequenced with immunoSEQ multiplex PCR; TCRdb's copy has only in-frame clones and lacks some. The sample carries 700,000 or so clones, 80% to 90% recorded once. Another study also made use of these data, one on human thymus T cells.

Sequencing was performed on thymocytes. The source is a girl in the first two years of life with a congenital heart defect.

In DNA form, the CDR3 reads TGCGCCAGCAGTCGGAGGAGGGTAAAAGAGCCTGAAGCTTTCTTT. Translation: CASSRRRVKEPEAFF. The J gene is TRBJ1-1, the V gene TRBV23-1, with D uncertain. TRBV23-1 is assigned to the ORF class and has an uncertain function. Trimming took off 4 bases at V and 6 bases at J, with 18 bases between the two ends. The CDR3 is 15 residues long.

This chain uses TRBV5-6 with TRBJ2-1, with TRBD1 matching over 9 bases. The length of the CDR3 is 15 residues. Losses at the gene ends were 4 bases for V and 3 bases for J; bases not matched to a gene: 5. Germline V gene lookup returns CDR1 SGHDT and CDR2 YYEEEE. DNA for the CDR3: TGTGCCAGCAGCACGGGACAGGGAGGCTACAATGAGCAGTTCTTC. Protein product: CASSTGQGGYNEQFF.

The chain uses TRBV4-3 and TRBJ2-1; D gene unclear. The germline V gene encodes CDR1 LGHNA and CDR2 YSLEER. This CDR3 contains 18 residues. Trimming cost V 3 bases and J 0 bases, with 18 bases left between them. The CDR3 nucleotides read TGCGCCAGCAGCCAGGATTGGCCCTCAGCTAGCTCCTACAATGAGCAGTTCTTC. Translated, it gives CASSQDWPSASSYNEQFF.

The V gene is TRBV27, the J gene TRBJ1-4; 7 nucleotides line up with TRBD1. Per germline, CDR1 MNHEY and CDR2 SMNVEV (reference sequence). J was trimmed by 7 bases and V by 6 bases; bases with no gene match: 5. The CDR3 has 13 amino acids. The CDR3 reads CASSRWTGEKLFF. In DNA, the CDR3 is TGTGCCAGCAGCCGTTGGACAGGTGAAAAACTGTTTTTT.

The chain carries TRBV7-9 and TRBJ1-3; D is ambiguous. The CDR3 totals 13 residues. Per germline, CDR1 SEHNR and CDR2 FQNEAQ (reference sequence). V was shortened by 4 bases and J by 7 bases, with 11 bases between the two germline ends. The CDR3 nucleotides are TGTGCCAGCAGCTATGAGGGTTCGAACACCATATATTTT. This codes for CASSYEGSNTIYF.

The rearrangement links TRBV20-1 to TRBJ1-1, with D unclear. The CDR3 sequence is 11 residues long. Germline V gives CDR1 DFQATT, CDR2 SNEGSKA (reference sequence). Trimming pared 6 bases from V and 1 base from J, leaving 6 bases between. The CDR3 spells CSAIPNTEAFF. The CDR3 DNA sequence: TGCAGTGCCATTCCGAACACTGAAGCTTTCTTT.

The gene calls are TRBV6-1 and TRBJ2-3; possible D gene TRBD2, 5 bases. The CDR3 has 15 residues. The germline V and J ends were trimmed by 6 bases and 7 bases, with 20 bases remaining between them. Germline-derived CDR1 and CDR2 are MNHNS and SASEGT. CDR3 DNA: TGTGCCAGCAGCCCCTCTAGCCCTGTACGGTATACGCAGTATTTT. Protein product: CASSPSSPVRYTQYF.